One sample yielded the 2 T cell receptor beta chains listed below, sequenced in a study of T cell changes during pregnancy in multiple sclerosis. TCRdb's table, derived via immunoSEQ multiplex PCR, lists solely in-frame clones and lacks some. The sample records some 39,000 clones, around 90% being singletons. Material: CD4+ T cells from peripheral blood mononuclear cells, obtained in the third trimester of pregnancy. The receptors originated from a female donor in good health, enrolled as a control in a pregnancy study.

This rearrangement joins TRBV5-1 to TRBJ2-3; 7 bases are a match to TRBD2. The germline CDR1 and CDR2 sequences are SGHRS and YFSETQ. V trimming: 0 bases; J trimming: 0 bases; junction bases outside the gene matches: 4. CDR3 size: 16 residues. CDR3 sequence (DNA): TGCGCCAGCAGCTTGGCCGGGGAGGGGAGCACAGATACGCAGTATTTT. It yields the protein CASSLAGEGSTDTQYF. Combining the CDR3 with reference TRBV5-1 and TRBJ2-3 gives the whole variable domain KAGVTQTPRYLIKTRGQQVTLSCSPISGHRSVSWYQQTPGQGLQFLFEYFSETQRNKGNFPGRFSGRQFSNSRSEMNVSTLELGDSALYLCASSLAGEGSTDTQYFGPGTRLTVL.

This sequence joins TRBV6-4 and TRBJ2-1; 11 bases map to TRBD2. Germline V gene data show CDR1 as MRHNA and CDR2 as SNTAGT. With V trimmed by 2 bases and J by 7 bases, 16 bases remained unmatched. The CDR3 extends over 19 amino acids. DNA of the CDR3: TGTGCCAGCAGTGACAGTGGTTTGTCGGCTAGCGGGAGGCTAAATGAGCAGTTCTTC. This sequence encodes CASSDSGLSASGRLNEQFF.